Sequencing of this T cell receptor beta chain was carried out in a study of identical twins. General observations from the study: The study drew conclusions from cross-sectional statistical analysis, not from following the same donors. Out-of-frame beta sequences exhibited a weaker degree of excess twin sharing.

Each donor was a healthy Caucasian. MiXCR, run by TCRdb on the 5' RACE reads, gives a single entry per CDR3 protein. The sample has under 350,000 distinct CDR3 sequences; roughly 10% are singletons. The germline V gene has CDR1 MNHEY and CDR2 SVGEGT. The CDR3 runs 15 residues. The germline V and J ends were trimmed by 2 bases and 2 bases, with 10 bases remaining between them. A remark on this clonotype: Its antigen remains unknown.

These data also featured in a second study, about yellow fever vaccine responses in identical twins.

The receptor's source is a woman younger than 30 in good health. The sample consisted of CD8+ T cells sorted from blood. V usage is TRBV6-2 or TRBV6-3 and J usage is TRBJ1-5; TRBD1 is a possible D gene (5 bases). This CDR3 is CASSYGGGGNQPQHF. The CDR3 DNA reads TGTGCCAGCAGTTACGGGGGAGGTGGCAATCAGCCCCAGCATTTT.